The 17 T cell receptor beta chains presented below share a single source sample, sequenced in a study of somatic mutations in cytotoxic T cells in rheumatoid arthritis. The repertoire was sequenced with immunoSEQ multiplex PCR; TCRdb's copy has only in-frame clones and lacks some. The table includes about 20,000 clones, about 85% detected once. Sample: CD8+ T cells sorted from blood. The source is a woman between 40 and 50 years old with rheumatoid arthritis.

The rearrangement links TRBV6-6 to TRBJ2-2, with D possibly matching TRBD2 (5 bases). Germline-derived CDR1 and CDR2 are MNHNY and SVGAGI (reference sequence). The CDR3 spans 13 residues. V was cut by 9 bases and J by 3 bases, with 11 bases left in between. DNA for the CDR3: TGTGCCAGAAGACTAAAGGACACCGGGGAGCTGTTTTTT. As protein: CARRLKDTGELFF.

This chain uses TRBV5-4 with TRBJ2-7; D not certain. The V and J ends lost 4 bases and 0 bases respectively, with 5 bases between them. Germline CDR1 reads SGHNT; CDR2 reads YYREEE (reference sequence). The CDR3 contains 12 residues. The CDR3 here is CASSAPSYEQYF. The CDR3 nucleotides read TGTGCCAGCAGCGCGCCCTCCTACGAGCAGTACTTC. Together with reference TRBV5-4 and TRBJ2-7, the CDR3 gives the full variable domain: ETGVTQSPTHLIKTRGQQVTLRCSSQSGHNTVSWYQQALGQGPQFIFQYYREEENGRGNFPPRFSGLQFPNYSSELNVNALELDDSALYLCASSAPSYEQYFGPGTRLTVT.

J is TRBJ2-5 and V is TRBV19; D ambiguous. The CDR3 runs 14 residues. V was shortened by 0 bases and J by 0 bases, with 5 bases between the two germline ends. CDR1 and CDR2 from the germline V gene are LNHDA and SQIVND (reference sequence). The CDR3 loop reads CASSIELYQETQYF. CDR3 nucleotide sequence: TGTGCCAGTAGTATAGAACTATACCAAGAGACCCAGTACTTC.

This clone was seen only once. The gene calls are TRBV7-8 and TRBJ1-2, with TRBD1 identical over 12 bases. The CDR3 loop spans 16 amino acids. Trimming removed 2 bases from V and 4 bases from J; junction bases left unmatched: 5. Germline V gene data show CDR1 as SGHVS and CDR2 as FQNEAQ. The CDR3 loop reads CASSLIGTGGLYGYTF. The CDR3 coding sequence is TGTGCCAGCAGCTTAATCGGGACAGGGGGCCTCTATGGCTACACCTTC. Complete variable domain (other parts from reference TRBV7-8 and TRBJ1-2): GAGVSQSPRYKVAKRGQDVALRCDPISGHVSLFWYQQALGQGPEFLTYFQNEAQLDKSGLPSDRFFAERPEGSVSTLKIQRTQQEDSAVYLCASSLIGTGGLYGYTFGSGTRLTVV.

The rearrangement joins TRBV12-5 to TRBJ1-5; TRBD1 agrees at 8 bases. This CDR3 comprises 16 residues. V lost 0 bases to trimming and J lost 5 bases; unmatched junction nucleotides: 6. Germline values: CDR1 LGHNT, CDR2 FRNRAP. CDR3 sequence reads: CASGLVRTGTDQPQHF. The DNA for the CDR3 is TGTGCTAGTGGTTTGGTTCGGACAGGGACCGATCAGCCCCAGCATTTT.

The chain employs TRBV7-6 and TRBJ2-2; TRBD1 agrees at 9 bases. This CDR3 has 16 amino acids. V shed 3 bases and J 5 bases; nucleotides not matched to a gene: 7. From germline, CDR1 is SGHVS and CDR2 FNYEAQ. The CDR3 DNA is TGTGCCAGCAGCTTTCCGGGACAGGGCGGAACCGGGGAGCTGTTTTTT. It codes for CASSFPGQGGTGELFF. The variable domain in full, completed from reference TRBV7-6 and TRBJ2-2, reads GAGVSQSPRYKVTKRGQDVALRCDPISGHVSLYWYRQALGQGPEFLTYFNYEAQQDKSGLPNDRFSAERPEGSISTLTIQRTEQRDSAMYRCASSFPGQGGTGELFFGEGSRLTVL.

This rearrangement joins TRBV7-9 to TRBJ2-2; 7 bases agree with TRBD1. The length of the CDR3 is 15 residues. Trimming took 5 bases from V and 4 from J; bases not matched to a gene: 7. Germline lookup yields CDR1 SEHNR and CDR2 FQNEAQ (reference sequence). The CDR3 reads CASSPGTERTGELFF. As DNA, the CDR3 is TGTGCCAGCAGCCCCGGGACAGAACGCACCGGGGAGCTGTTTTTT.

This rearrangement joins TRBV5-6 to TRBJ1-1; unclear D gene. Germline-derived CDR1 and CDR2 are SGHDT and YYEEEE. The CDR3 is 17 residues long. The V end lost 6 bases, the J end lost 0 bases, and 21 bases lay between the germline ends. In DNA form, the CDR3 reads TGTGCCAGCACGGATCGGGGTGCATCGTACATGAACACTGAAGCTTTCTTT. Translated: CASTDRGASYMNTEAFF.

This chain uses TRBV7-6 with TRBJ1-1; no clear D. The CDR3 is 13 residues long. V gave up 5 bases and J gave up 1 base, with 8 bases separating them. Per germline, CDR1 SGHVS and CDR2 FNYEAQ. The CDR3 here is CASSPPGNTEAFF. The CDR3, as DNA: TGTGCCAGCAGCCCCCCGGGGAACACTGAAGCTTTCTTT.

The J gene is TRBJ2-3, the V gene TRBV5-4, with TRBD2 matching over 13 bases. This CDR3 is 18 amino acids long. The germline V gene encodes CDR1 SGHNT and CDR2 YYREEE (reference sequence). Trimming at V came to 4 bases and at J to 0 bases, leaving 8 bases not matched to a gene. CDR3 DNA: TGTGCCAGCAGCCCGGGACTAGCGGGGCTCGTCAGCACAGATACGCAGTATTTT. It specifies CASSPGLAGLVSTDTQYF.

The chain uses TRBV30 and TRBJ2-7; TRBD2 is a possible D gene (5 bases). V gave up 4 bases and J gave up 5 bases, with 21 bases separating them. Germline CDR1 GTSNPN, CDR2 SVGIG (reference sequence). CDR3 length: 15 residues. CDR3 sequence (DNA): TGTGCCTGGACAGCCGGGCACACTTTGGGAGACGAGCAGTACTTC. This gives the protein CAWTAGHTLGDEQYF.

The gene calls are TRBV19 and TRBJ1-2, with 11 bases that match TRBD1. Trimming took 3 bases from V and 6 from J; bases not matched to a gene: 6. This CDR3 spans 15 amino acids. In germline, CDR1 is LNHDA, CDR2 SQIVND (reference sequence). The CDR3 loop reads CASSIQGQGVDGYTF. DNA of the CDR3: TGTGCCAGTAGTATCCAGGGACAGGGGGTAGATGGCTACACCTTC. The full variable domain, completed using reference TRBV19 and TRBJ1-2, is DGGITQSPKYLFRKEGQNVTLSCEQNLNHDAMYWYRQDPGQGLRLIYYSQIVNDFQKGDIAEGYSVSREKKESFPLTVTSAQKNPTAFYLCASSIQGQGVDGYTFGSGTRLTVV.

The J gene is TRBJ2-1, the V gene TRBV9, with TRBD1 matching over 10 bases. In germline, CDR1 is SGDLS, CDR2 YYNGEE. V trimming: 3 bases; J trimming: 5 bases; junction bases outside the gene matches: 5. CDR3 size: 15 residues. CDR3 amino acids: CASSAPGTGDNEQFF. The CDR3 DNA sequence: TGTGCCAGCAGCGCCCCCGGGACAGGGGACAATGAGCAGTTCTTC.

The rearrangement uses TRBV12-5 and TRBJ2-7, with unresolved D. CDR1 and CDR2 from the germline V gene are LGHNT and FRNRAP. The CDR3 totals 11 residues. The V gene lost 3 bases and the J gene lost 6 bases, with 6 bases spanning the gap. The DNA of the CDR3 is TGTGCTAGTGGTTTTTCGGGCGAGCAGTACTTC. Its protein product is CASGFSGEQYF.

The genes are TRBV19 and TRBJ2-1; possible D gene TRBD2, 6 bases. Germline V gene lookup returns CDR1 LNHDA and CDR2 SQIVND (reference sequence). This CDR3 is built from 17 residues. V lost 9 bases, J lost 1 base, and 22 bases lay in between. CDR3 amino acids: CASRSTFGTDSYNEQFF. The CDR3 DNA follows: TGTGCCAGCAGATCCACCTTCGGGACTGATTCCTACAATGAGCAGTTCTTC. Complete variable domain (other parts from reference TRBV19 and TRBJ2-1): DGGITQSPKYLFRKEGQNVTLSCEQNLNHDAMYWYRQDPGQGLRLIYYSQIVNDFQKGDIAEGYSVSREKKESFPLTVTSAQKNPTAFYLCASRSTFGTDSYNEQFFGPGTRLTVL.

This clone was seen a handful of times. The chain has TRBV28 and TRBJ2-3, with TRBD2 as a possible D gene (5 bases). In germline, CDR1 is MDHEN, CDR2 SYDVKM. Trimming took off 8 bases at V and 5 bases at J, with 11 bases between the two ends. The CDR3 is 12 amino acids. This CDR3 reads CASSLGGDTQYF. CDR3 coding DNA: TGTGCCAGCTCCCTCGGAGGAGATACGCAGTATTTT.

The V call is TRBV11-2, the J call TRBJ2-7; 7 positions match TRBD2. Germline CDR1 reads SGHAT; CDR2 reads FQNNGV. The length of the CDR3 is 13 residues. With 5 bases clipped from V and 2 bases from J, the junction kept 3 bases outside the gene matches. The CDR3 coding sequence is TGTGCCAGCAGCCTTCGGGGGGCCTACGAGCAGTACTTC. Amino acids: CASSLRGAYEQYF.